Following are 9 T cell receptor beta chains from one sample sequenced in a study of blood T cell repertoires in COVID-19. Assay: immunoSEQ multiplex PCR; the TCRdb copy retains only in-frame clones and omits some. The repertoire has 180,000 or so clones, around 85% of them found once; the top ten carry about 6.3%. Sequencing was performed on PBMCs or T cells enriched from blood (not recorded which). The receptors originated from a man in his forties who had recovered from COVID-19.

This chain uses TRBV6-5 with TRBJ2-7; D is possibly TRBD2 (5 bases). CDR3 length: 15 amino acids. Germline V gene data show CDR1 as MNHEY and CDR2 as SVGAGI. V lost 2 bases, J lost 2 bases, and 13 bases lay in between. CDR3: CASSYGLTSTYEQYF. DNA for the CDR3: TGTGCCAGCAGTTACGGACTGACCTCTACCTACGAGCAGTACTTC.

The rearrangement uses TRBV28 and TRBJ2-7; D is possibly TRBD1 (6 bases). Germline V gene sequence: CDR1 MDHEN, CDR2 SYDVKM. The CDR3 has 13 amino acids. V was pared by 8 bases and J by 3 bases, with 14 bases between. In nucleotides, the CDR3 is TGTGCCAGCTGCTACGACAGGTTCTACGAGCAGTACTTC. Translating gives CASCYDRFYEQYF. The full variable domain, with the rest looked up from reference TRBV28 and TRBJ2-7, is DVKVTQSSRYLVKRTGEKVFLECVQDMDHENMFWYRQDPGLGLRLIYFSYDVKMKEKGDIPEGYSVSREKKERFSLILESASTNQTSMYLCASCYDRFYEQYFGPGTRLTVT.

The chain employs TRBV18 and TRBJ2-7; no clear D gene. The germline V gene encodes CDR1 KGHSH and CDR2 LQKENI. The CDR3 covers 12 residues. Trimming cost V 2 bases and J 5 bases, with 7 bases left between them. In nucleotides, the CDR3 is TGTGCCAGCTCACCATCGTTAGACGAGCAGTACTTC. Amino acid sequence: CASSPSLDEQYF.

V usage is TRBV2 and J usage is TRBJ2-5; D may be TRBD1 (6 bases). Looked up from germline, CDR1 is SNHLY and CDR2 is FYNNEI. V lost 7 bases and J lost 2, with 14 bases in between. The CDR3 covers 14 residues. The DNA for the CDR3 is TGTGCCAGCAACTGGGACACCTTTCAAGAGACCCAGTACTTC. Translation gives CASNWDTFQETQYF.

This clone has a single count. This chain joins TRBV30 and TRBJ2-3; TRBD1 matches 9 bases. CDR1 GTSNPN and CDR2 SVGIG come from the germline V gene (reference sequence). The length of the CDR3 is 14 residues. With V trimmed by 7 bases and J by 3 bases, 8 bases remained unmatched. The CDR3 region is CASKTGGRTDTQYF. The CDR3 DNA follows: TGTGCCTCTAAAACAGGGGGCAGGACAGATACGCAGTATTTT.

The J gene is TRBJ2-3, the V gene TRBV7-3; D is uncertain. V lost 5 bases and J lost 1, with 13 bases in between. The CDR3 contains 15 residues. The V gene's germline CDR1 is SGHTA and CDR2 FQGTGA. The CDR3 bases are TGTGCCAGCAGCGCGTCCCCCCAACGCACAGATACGCAGTATTTT. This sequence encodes CASSASPQRTDTQYF. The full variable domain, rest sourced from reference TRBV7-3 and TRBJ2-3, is GAGVSQTPSNKVTEKGKYVELRCDPISGHTALYWYRQSLGQGPEFLIYFQGTGAADDSGLPNDRFFAVRPEGSVSTLKIQRTERGDSAVYLCASSASPQRTDTQYFGPGTRLTVL.

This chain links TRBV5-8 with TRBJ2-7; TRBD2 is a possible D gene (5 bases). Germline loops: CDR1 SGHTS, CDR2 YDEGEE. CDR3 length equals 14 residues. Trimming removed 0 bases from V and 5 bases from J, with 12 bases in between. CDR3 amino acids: CASSLGQRVHEQYF. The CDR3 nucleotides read TGTGCCAGCAGCTTGGGGCAGAGGGTCCACGAGCAGTACTTC.

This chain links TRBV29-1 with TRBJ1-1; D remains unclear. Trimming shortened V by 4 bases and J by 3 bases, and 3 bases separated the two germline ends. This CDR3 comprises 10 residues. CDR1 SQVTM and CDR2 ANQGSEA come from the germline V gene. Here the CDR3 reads CSVGDTEAFF. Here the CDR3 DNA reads TGCAGCGTTGGCGACACTGAAGCTTTCTTT. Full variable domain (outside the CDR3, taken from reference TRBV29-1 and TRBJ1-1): SAVISQKPSRDICQRGTSLTIQCQVDSQVTMMFWYRQQPGQSLTLIATANQGSEATYESGFVIDKFPISRPNLTFSTLTVSNMSPEDSSIYLCSVGDTEAFFGQGTRLTVV.

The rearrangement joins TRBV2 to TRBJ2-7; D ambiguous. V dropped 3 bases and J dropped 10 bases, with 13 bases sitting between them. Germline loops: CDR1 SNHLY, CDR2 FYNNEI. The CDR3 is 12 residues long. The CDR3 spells CASSDLRVSQYF. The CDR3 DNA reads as TGTGCCAGCAGTGACTTACGGGTCAGTCAGTACTTC.